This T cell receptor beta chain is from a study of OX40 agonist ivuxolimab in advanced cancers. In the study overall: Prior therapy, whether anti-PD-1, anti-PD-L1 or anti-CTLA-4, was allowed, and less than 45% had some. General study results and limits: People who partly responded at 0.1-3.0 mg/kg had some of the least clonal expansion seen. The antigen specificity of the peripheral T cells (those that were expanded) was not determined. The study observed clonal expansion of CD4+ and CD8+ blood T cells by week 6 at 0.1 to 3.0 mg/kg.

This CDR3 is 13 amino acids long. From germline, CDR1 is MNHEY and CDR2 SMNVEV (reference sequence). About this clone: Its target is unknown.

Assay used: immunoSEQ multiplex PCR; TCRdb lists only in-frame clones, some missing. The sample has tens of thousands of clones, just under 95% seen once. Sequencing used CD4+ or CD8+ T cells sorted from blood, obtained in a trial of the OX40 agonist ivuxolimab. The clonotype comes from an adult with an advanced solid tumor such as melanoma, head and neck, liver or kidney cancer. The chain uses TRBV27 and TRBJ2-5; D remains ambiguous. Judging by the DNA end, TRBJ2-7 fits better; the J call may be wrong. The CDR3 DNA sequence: TGTGCCAGCACCTTAGACCGAACCTACGAGCAGTACTTC. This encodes CASTLDRTYEQYF.